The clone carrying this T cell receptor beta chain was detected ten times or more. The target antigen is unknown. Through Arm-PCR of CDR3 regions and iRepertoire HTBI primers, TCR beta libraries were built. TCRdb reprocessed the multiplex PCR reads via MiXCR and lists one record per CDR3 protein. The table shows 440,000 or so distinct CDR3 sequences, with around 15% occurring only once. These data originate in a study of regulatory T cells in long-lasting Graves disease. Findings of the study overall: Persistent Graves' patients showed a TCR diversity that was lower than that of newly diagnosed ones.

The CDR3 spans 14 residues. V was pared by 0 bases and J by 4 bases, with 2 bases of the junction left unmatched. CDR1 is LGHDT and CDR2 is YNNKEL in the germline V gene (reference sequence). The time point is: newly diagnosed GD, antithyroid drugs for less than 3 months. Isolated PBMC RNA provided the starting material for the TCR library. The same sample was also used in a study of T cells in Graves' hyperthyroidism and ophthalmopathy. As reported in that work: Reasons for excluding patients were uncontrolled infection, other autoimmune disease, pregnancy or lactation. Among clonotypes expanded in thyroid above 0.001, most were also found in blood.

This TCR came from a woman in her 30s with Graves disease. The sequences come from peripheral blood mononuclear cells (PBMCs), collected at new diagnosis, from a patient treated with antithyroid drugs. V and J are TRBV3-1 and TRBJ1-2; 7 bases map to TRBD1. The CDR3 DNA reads TGTGCCAGCAGCCAAGATTGGACAGGCTATGGCTACACCTTC. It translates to CASSQDWTGYGYTF.